Following are 24 T cell receptor beta chains from one sample sequenced in a study of T cell changes during pregnancy in multiple sclerosis. TCRdb keeps only in-frame clones here, not all; method: immunoSEQ multiplex PCR. The sample has tens of thousands of clones; roughly 91% are singletons. The specimen comprised CD8+ T cells from peripheral blood mononuclear cells, sampled in the second trimester of pregnancy. Receptor source: a female donor with multiple sclerosis, enrolled in a pregnancy study.

The J gene is TRBJ2-7, the V gene TRBV4-1; TRBD1 matches at 8 bases. V shed 0 bases, J shed 4 bases, and the junction held 8 bases outside the gene matches. The CDR3 runs 16 residues. Germline assignment: CDR1 MGHRA and CDR2 YSYEKL. The CDR3 DNA follows: TGCGCCAGCAGCCAAGAAGAAACCACAGGGGGGTACGAGCAGTACTTC. Protein sequence: CASSQEETTGGYEQYF.

The chain recombines TRBV5-6 with TRBJ2-3, with D possibly being TRBD1 (5 bases). The V gene's germline CDR1 is SGHDT and CDR2 YYEEEE. CDR3 length: 15 amino acids. V lost 5 bases to trimming and J lost 5 bases, with 18 bases between them. In DNA, the CDR3 is TGTGCCAGCAGGTTGTGGGGCTCGGCCCAAGATACGCAGTATTTT. Its translation: CASRLWGSAQDTQYF. Complete variable domain (other parts from reference TRBV5-6 and TRBJ2-3): DAGVTQSPTHLIKTRGQQVTLRCSPKSGHDTVSWYQQALGQGPQFIFQYYEEEERQRGNFPDRFSGHQFPNYSSELNVNALLLGDSALYLCASRLWGSAQDTQYFGPGTRLTVL.

V gene TRBV5-1 combines with J gene TRBJ2-1, with 7 bases matching TRBD1. This CDR3 has 16 amino acids. Germline V gene lookup returns CDR1 SGHRS and CDR2 YFSETQ. Trimming at V came to 6 bases and at J to 5 bases, leaving 14 bases not matched to a gene. The CDR3 bases are TGCGCCAGCACCCCCTTAGCGACAGGGAATGACAATGAGCAGTTCTTC. Protein sequence: CASTPLATGNDNEQFF.

CDR3 coding DNA: TGTGCCACCAGCAGACGAGGGACTGAGCAGTACTTC. It encodes CATSRRGTEQYF. The chain couples TRBV15 to TRBJ2-7; weak D call: TRBD2 (6 bases). The CDR3 extends over 12 amino acids. Germline V gene lookup returns CDR1 LNHNV and CDR2 YYDKDF (reference sequence). Trimming took 2 bases from V and 7 from J, leaving 9 bases between them.

The chain carries TRBV7-6 and TRBJ1-1, with D unresolved. There are 15 residues in the CDR3. Germline values: CDR1 SGHVS, CDR2 FNYEAQ. Trimming pared 5 bases from V and 0 bases from J, leaving 13 bases between. The DNA of the CDR3 is TGTGCCAGCAGCCGATCTAGAGGCCTGAACACTGAAGCTTTCTTT. Its protein product is CASSRSRGLNTEAFF.

This clone was found once. V usage is TRBV10-3 and J usage is TRBJ2-7, with 8 bases matching TRBD2. CDR1 ENHRY and CDR2 SYGVKD come from the germline V gene. J gave up 6 bases and V 3 bases, and 4 bases lay outside the gene matches. The CDR3 runs 13 residues. The CDR3 nucleotides are TGTGCCATCAGTGACAGCGGGAGCCGCGAGCAGTACTTC. Amino acid sequence: CAISDSGSREQYF.

The J gene is TRBJ1-2, the V gene TRBV6-5, with D possibly matching TRBD1 (6 bases). The V gene's germline CDR1 is MNHEY and CDR2 SVGAGI. Trimming removed 2 bases from V and 6 bases from J, with 16 bases in between. This CDR3 has 15 residues. CDR3: CASSYSDGGRNGYTF. The CDR3 DNA reads TGTGCCAGCAGTTACAGCGACGGGGGGCGGAATGGCTACACCTTC.

This clone was observed a single time. The V call is TRBV27, the J call TRBJ2-7; TRBD1 might be the D (5 bases). Between the trimmed V and J ends, which lost 5 bases and 1 base, there was a span of 9 bases. Germline values: CDR1 MNHEY, CDR2 SMNVEV (reference sequence). This CDR3 is built from 13 residues. The CDR3 DNA follows: TGTGCCAGCAGTGGACGACAGTCCTACGAGCAGTACTTC. Amino acids: CASSGRQSYEQYF.

The chain uses TRBV5-1 and TRBJ2-1, with 10 positions matching TRBD2. Germline trimming cut 0 bases from V and 8 bases from J; bases unmatched to any gene: 5. The CDR3 sequence is 15 residues long. The germline CDR1 and CDR2 sequences are SGHRS and YFSETQ. The CDR3 nucleotides are TGCGCCAGCAGCTTGGGTAGCGGGGGGTTGGATGAGCAGTTCTTC. It encodes CASSLGSGGLDEQFF.

The rearrangement joins TRBV15 to TRBJ1-1; no firm D call. The CDR3 runs to 14 residues. Between the trimmed V and J ends, which lost 0 bases and 7 bases, there was a span of 12 bases. The V gene's germline CDR1 is LNHNV and CDR2 YYDKDF (reference sequence). CDR3 in amino acids: CATSRDYSEGEAFF. CDR3 coding DNA: TGTGCCACCAGCAGAGACTATTCCGAGGGTGAAGCTTTCTTT.

V is TRBV4-2 and J is TRBJ2-7; 10 bases map to TRBD1. CDR1 LGHNA and CDR2 YNFKEQ come from the germline V gene. This CDR3 is 14 amino acids long. Germline trimming cut 0 bases from V and 7 bases from J; bases unmatched to any gene: 3. CDR3 nucleotide sequence: TGTGCCAGCAGCCAAGATGGACAGGGGGGAGAGCAGTACTTC. Protein product: CASSQDGQGGEQYF.

V is TRBV4-2 and J is TRBJ1-2, with a tentative D call TRBD1 (6 bases). V was shortened by 0 bases and J by 3 bases, with 14 bases between the two germline ends. In germline, CDR1 is LGHNA, CDR2 YNFKEQ. This CDR3 comprises 16 residues. CDR3 amino acids: CASSQEQGIRDYGYTF. The CDR3 region has the DNA TGTGCCAGCAGCCAAGAACAGGGTATTCGGGACTATGGCTACACCTTC.

The CDR3 DNA is TGTGCCAGCAGATCGGGACTAGCGGGTTTAAATGAGCAGTTCTTC. It translates to CASRSGLAGLNEQFF. The chain links TRBV11-2 to TRBJ2-1, with 12 bases aligning to TRBD2. Germline lookup yields CDR1 SGHAT and CDR2 FQNNGV. This CDR3 has 15 residues. V was clipped by 6 bases and J by 7 bases; unmatched bases: 7.

The chain carries TRBV7-8 and TRBJ1-6; 7 bases match TRBD1. V gave up 1 base and J gave up 0 bases; unmatched junction bases: 6. Germline V lookup: CDR1 SGHVS, CDR2 FQNEAQ. The CDR3 contains 18 residues. CDR3 coding DNA: TGTGCCAGCAGCTTAGGGACAGGAGAAAGCTCCTATAATTCACCCCTCCACTTT. Its translation: CASSLGTGESSYNSPLHF.

This clone is medium-sized within its sample. CDR3 nucleotide sequence: TGTGCCAGCAGCCTTCTGAGCGGGGGCAATGAGCAGTTCTTC. Protein product: CASSLLSGGNEQFF. This rearrangement joins TRBV28 to TRBJ2-1; 8 nucleotides agree with TRBD2. The germline V gene encodes CDR1 MDHEN and CDR2 SYDVKM. Germline trimming cut 6 bases from V and 6 bases from J; bases unmatched to any gene: 7. This CDR3 region has 14 residues.

The chain is built from TRBV7-9 and TRBJ1-3; a possible D gene is TRBD1 (5 bases). The CDR3 totals 16 residues. CDR1 and CDR2 from the germline V gene are SEHNR and FQNEAQ (reference sequence). V lost 5 bases and J lost 2, with 16 bases in between. The CDR3 spells CASSPRPGGTGNTIYF. The CDR3, as DNA: TGTGCCAGCAGCCCCCGCCCCGGGGGAACTGGAAACACCATATATTTT.

The J gene is TRBJ2-4, the V gene TRBV7-9; possibly TRBD1 for D (5 bases). Trimming left V 2 bases short and J 1 base short, with 9 bases between. The germline CDR1 and CDR2 sequences are SEHNR and FQNEAQ (reference sequence). The CDR3 is made up of 15 amino acids. CDR3 sequence: CASSLSQGAKNIQYF. DNA of the CDR3: TGTGCCAGCAGCTTAAGCCAGGGCGCCAAAAACATTCAGTACTTC.

The V gene is TRBV9, the J gene TRBJ2-3; tentatively, D is TRBD2 (6 bases). Trimming stripped 1 base from V and 0 bases from J, with 9 bases between. This CDR3 has 15 residues. Germline CDR1 and CDR2: SGDLS and YYNGEE. CDR3 amino acids: CASSVWEASTDTQYF. In nucleotides, the CDR3 is TGTGCCAGCAGCGTATGGGAGGCTAGCACAGATACGCAGTATTTT.

This sequence joins TRBV7-3 and TRBJ2-1; 10 nucleotides match TRBD2. V was pared by 5 bases and J by 5 bases, with 21 bases of the junction left unmatched. CDR3 size: 20 residues. Germline lookup yields CDR1 SGHTA and CDR2 FQGTGA. The CDR3 coding sequence is TGTGCCAGCAGCACACAAACCACCTATGGGTCCCTAGCGGGGGACAATGAGCAGTTCTTC. Translated: CASSTQTTYGSLAGDNEQFF.

This rearrangement joins TRBV27 to TRBJ2-7; TRBD1 matches 8 bases. Germline V lookup: CDR1 MNHEY, CDR2 SMNVEV (reference sequence). The CDR3 runs 15 residues. V shed 3 bases and J 5 bases; nucleotides not matched to a gene: 9. In DNA, the CDR3 is TGTGCCAGCAGTTTCTTCGGGACAGGACATAACGAGCAGTACTTC. Encoded protein: CASSFFGTGHNEQYF.

The chain is built from TRBV18 and TRBJ2-7; D is unclear. Germline V gene sequence: CDR1 KGHSH, CDR2 LQKENI. Trimming took 5 bases from V and 0 from J, leaving 8 bases between them. The CDR3 is 13 amino acids. CDR3 DNA sequence: TGTGCCAGCTCATCTTCGAGCTCCTACGAGCAGTACTTC. Translation gives CASSSSSSYEQYF.

The genes are TRBV27 and TRBJ2-7; a possible D gene is TRBD2 (6 bases). This CDR3 contains 14 residues. Trimming removed 6 bases from V and 3 bases from J, with 15 bases in between. The germline CDR1 and CDR2 sequences are MNHEY and SMNVEV (reference sequence). In DNA, the CDR3 is TGTGCCAGCAGGTTTAGCGGCGGGATCTACGAGCAGTACTTC. This translates into CASRFSGGIYEQYF.

V gene TRBV29-1 combines with J gene TRBJ1-2, with D perhaps TRBD1 (5 bases). Germline values: CDR1 SQVTM, CDR2 ANQGSEA. CDR3 length: 14 residues. V was shortened by 7 bases and J by 2 bases, with 17 bases between the two germline ends. This CDR3 reads CSASTGENNYGYTF. The CDR3 nucleotides are TGCAGCGCCTCCACGGGGGAGAACAACTATGGCTACACCTTC.

This clone turned up a few times. CDR3 in DNA: TGTGCCACTGGTAGCTTCTACGAGCAGTACTTC. It encodes CATGSFYEQYF. The rearrangement links TRBV6-1 to TRBJ2-7; D remains unclear. The CDR3 runs to 11 residues. Germline CDR1 reads MNHNS; CDR2 reads SASEGT. The V and J ends lost 10 bases and 3 bases respectively, with 10 bases between them.